This TCR beta chain was documented in a study of blood T cell repertoires in COVID-19. Study background: PBMCs, B-cell-depleted T cells, or T cells were the source of the cDNA or gDNA that made up the material.

Original methodology: Estimates of nucleated cell counts were drawn from the amplification of reference gene primers. TCRdb keeps only in-frame clones here, not all; method: immunoSEQ multiplex PCR. D and trimming come from the DNA, and the V and J calls and clone size come from that table. The sample lists some 67,000 clones; about nine tenths were seen once. CDR1 is SQVTM, CDR2 ANQGSEA, per germline. The CDR3 runs to 12 residues. The V and J ends lost 6 bases and 5 bases, in that order; junction bases with no gene match: 4. The clonotype was recovered from a woman aged 18-35 years with acute or convalescent COVID-19. The sample consisted of peripheral blood. The chain couples TRBV29-1 to TRBJ2-7; 10 nucleotides agree with TRBD1. The CDR3 loop reads CSVGTGVDEQYF. In DNA form, the CDR3 reads TGCAGCGTAGGGACAGGGGTGGACGAGCAGTACTTC.